A single sample gave rise to the 25 T cell receptor beta chains below, sequenced in a study of T cells in Graves' hyperthyroidism and ophthalmopathy (dated by TCRdb to about 2019). The library relied on multiplex PCR. Sequencing took place on an Illumina HiSeq 2000. The TCR beta CDR3 regions were amplified from the RNA transcripts. The TCR CDR3 was subjected to a first round of RT-PCR using the HTBI primer set and the Qiagen OneStep RT-PCR kit. TCRdb cleaned the public reads at Q25 with fastp, built clones with MiXCR and kept in-frame beta chains. Each CDR3 protein gets just one entry, which takes the most common genes and DNA from the rows behind it. For this sample the table gives a few hundred thousand distinct CDR3 sequences, of which about 13% were detected only once. The top ten constitute 4% to 6.5% of the sample. The sequenced sample was blood. Receptor source: a woman aged 18-29 years with Graves' hyperthyroidism.

V and J are TRBV6-2 or TRBV6-3 and TRBJ2-7; TRBD2 matches at 11 bases. Germline lookup yields CDR1 MNHEY and CDR2 SVGEGT. Trimming removed 2 bases from V and 5 bases from J; junction bases left unmatched: 8. The CDR3 runs 16 residues. The CDR3: CASSYRISGRADEQYF. The DNA of the CDR3 is TGTGCCAGCAGTTACCGGATTAGCGGGAGGGCTGACGAGCAGTACTTC.

This clonotype has a count of ten or more. The rearrangement uses TRBV20-1 and TRBJ1-4; D call uncertain. The CDR3 is 16 residues long. The V gene lost 3 bases and the J gene lost 0 bases, with 14 bases spanning the gap. The germline V gene encodes CDR1 DFQATT and CDR2 SNEGSKA (reference sequence). Here the CDR3 reads CSASSPAIATNEKLFF. CDR3 coding DNA: TGCAGTGCTAGTTCACCCGCCATCGCAACTAATGAAAAACTGTTTTTT.

The chain joins TRBV5-1 to TRBJ2-7, with TRBD2 matching 12 bases. The V gene end was trimmed by 0 bases and the J gene end by 6 bases; junction bases not matched to a gene: 1. The germline V gene has CDR1 SGHRS and CDR2 YFSETQ. There are 14 residues in the CDR3. The CDR3 region is CASSLGLAGAEQYF. DNA for the CDR3: TGCGCCAGCAGCTTGGGACTAGCGGGAGCCGAGCAGTACTTC.

This clonotype was detected ten times or more. One junction end does not reproduce the germline sequence, and a read error may be involved. The J gene is TRBJ2-5, the V gene TRBV7-7; D call uncertain. Germline V gene lookup returns CDR1 SSHAT and CDR2 FNYEAQ (reference sequence). The length of the CDR3 is 15 residues. The CDR3 DNA follows: TGTGCTAGCAGCCGCGGACCAGGCTACCAAGAGACCCAGTACTTC. Translation gives CASSRGPGYQETQYF.

The rearrangement links TRBV29-1 to TRBJ2-5; D is undetermined. Trimming stripped 3 bases from V and 4 bases from J, with 9 bases between. CDR3 length equals 12 residues. Per the germline V gene, CDR1 is SQVTM and CDR2 is ANQGSEA. The CDR3 here is CSVDNGPETQYF. DNA for the CDR3: TGCAGCGTTGATAATGGCCCAGAGACCCAGTACTTC.

The rearrangement joins TRBV4-1 to TRBJ2-5, with TRBD2 matching 7 bases. V was clipped by 0 bases and J by 1 base; unmatched bases: 5. CDR3 length equals 16 residues. CDR1 and CDR2 from the germline V gene are MGHRA and YSYEKL. CDR3 in amino acids: CASSQEARGVQETQYF. The CDR3 DNA reads as TGCGCCAGCAGCCAAGAAGCTCGGGGGGTCCAAGAGACCCAGTACTTC.

This chain connects TRBV5-1 to TRBJ2-7, with 7 bases lining up with TRBD1. The germline gives CDR1 SGHRS, CDR2 YFSETQ. The J segment lost 0 bases and the V segment lost 4 bases, leaving 7 bases of the junction unmatched. The length of the CDR3 is 15 residues. The CDR3 sequence: CASSGLTGSSYEQYF. The CDR3 DNA sequence: TGCGCCAGCAGCGGGCTGACAGGGAGCTCCTACGAGCAGTACTTC.

This clonotype was observed at least ten times. The chain combines TRBV20-1 with TRBJ2-7, with D unresolved. Germline V gives CDR1 DFQATT, CDR2 SNEGSKA (reference sequence). Trimming removed 6 bases from V and 2 bases from J, with 8 bases in between. The CDR3 covers 11 residues. DNA of the CDR3: TGCAGTGCCAGCAAAACCTACGAGCAGTACTTC. Protein: CSASKTYEQYF.

This clonotype was seen only a few times. The V gene is TRBV7-9, the J gene TRBJ2-5; D might be TRBD2 (5 bases). This CDR3 is 15 amino acids long. Per germline, CDR1 SEHNR and CDR2 FQNEAQ (reference sequence). V was trimmed by 5 bases and J by 5 bases, leaving 18 bases between them. Here the CDR3 DNA reads TGTGCCAGCAGCCTCTTTGGTGGAGGACCGGAGACCCAGTACTTC. This sequence encodes CASSLFGGGPETQYF.

This clonotype was observed at least ten times. The chain has TRBV28 and TRBJ2-7; 9 nucleotides align to TRBD1. The CDR3 has 14 residues. Germline V gene data show CDR1 as MDHEN and CDR2 as SYDVKM. V was pared by 5 bases and J by 4 bases, with 6 bases of the junction left unmatched. In DNA, the CDR3 is TGTGCCAGCAGTCCAGGGACAGGGCCGTACGAGCAGTACTTC. Amino acids: CASSPGTGPYEQYF.

The J gene is TRBJ1-4, the V gene TRBV6-5; no clear D gene. The CDR3 totals 14 residues. Trimming removed 4 bases from V and 8 bases from J, with 14 bases in between. Germline V gene data show CDR1 as MNHEY and CDR2 as SVGAGI. CDR3 residues: CASSLGMTPEKLFF. For the CDR3, the DNA is TGTGCCAGCAGTTTAGGGATGACGCCGGAAAAACTGTTTTTT.

The gene calls are TRBV11-3 and TRBJ2-1; D remains ambiguous. V was cut by 5 bases and J by 2 bases, with 13 bases left in between. Germline V gives CDR1 SGHNT, CDR2 YENEEA. This CDR3 is 15 amino acids long. CDR3 DNA sequence: TGTGCCAGCAGCCCCGCCTGGGCCCCCTACAATGAGCAGTTCTTC. It yields the protein CASSPAWAPYNEQFF.

Turning to this clonotype: This may arise from a read error, as a much more abundant clone is one base away. This chain joins TRBV2 and TRBJ1-2, with D hard to call. The CDR3 length is 12 residues. Germline CDR1 SNHLY, CDR2 FYNNEI. The DNA for the CDR3 is TGTGCCAGCAGCAGGTCTAAGTATGGCTACACCTTC. It encodes CASSRSKYGYTF.

This clonotype was seen ten or more times. Here the CDR3 reads CASSVATSGAYNEQFF. DNA for the CDR3: TGTGCCAGCAGCGTAGCGACTAGCGGGGCTTACAATGAGCAGTTCTTC. The V call is TRBV9, the J call TRBJ2-1; 11 nucleotides line up with TRBD2. V lost 0 bases and J lost 4; bases outside the gene matches: 3. In germline, CDR1 is SGDLS, CDR2 YYNGEE. The CDR3 runs 16 residues.

The sample holds many counts of this clonotype. In DNA, the CDR3 is TGTGCCAGCAGTCTCCGGGACAGAAATCAGCCCCAGCATTTT. It translates to CASSLRDRNQPQHF. V gene TRBV6-2 or TRBV6-3 combines with J gene TRBJ1-5; 7 bases align to TRBD1. Germline values: CDR1 MNHEY, CDR2 SVGEGT. The J segment lost 4 bases and the V segment lost 5 bases, leaving 5 bases of the junction unmatched. The CDR3 covers 14 residues.

The gene calls are TRBV20-1 and TRBJ2-7; 10 nucleotides agree with TRBD1. V was clipped by 2 bases and J by 3 bases; unmatched bases: 7. CDR3 length: 15 residues. Germline loops: CDR1 DFQATT, CDR2 SNEGSKA (reference sequence). CDR3 in DNA: TGCAGTGCTAGATCCAGGGACAGGGGATTCTACGAGCAGTACTTC. It encodes CSARSRDRGFYEQYF.

This clonotype came up many times. V is TRBV28 and J is TRBJ2-5; tentative D call: TRBD2 (5 bases). The CDR3 loop spans 15 amino acids. Germline values: CDR1 MDHEN, CDR2 SYDVKM. Trimming cost V 6 bases and J 0 bases, with 14 bases left between them. The CDR3 DNA sequence: TGTGCCAGCAGAGCCGGGATAATTTACCAAGAGACCCAGTACTTC. Its translation: CASRAGIIYQETQYF.

This clonotype was observed at least ten times. J is TRBJ2-1 and V is TRBV6-2 or TRBV6-3; 8 bases are a match to TRBD1. In germline, CDR1 is MNHEY, CDR2 SVGEGT. CDR3 length equals 14 residues. The J segment lost 6 bases and the V segment lost 6 bases, leaving 7 bases of the junction unmatched. The CDR3 bases are TGTGCCAGCAGGCAGGGGGCTCCCGGCAATGAGCAGTTCTTC. Translated: CASRQGAPGNEQFF.

This chain connects TRBV7-2 to TRBJ2-7; TRBD2 matches at 9 bases. The CDR3 sequence is 15 residues long. The V gene's germline CDR1 is SGHTA and CDR2 FQGNSA. Germline trimming cut 2 bases from V and 4 bases from J; bases unmatched to any gene: 6. The DNA for the CDR3 is TGTGCCAGCAGCTTATCAACGCGGGGGGGTTACGAGCAGTACTTC. It translates to CASSLSTRGGYEQYF.

This clonotype was picked up a small number of times. V usage is TRBV30 and J usage is TRBJ2-7; possible D gene TRBD1, 6 bases. CDR1 and CDR2 (germline): GTSNPN, SVGIG (reference sequence). V was cut by 2 bases and J by 0 bases, with 14 bases left in between. The CDR3 totals 15 residues. The CDR3 coding sequence is TGTGCCTGGAGTCCCCTGGGGGCAGACTCCTACGAGCAGTACTTC. It is translated as CAWSPLGADSYEQYF.

The CDR3 region is CASSPRDRSDQPQHF. CDR3 nucleotide sequence: TGTGCCAGCAGCCCCCGGGACAGGAGTGATCAGCCCCAGCATTTT. The rearrangement links TRBV5-5 to TRBJ1-5; 8 nucleotides line up with TRBD1. J was trimmed by 5 bases and V by 4 bases; bases with no gene match: 8. CDR3 length: 15 amino acids. The V gene's germline CDR1 is SGHKS and CDR2 YYEKEE (reference sequence).

The chain is built from TRBV5-4 and TRBJ2-7, with TRBD2 as a possible D gene (6 bases). Germline V CDR1 and CDR2: SGHNT, YYREEE (reference sequence). The CDR3 is made up of 17 amino acids. V was clipped by 7 bases and J by 5 bases, with 28 bases between them. This CDR3 is CASPQWGGGENTHEQYF. In DNA form, the CDR3 reads TGTGCCAGCCCCCAGTGGGGTGGAGGGGAGAACACCCACGAGCAGTACTTC. Using reference TRBV5-4 and TRBJ2-7 for the parts outside the CDR3, the full variable domain is ETGVTQSPTHLIKTRGQQVTLRCSSQSGHNTVSWYQQALGQGPQFIFQYYREEENGRGNFPPRFSGLQFPNYSSELNVNALELDDSALYLCASPQWGGGENTHEQYFGPGTRLTVT.

There are many counts of this clonotype. The chain has TRBV9 and TRBJ2-1; 8 positions agree with TRBD2. Germline values: CDR1 SGDLS, CDR2 YYNGEE. The V gene end was trimmed by 1 base and the J gene end by 5 bases; junction bases not matched to a gene: 5. CDR3 length: 15 amino acids. CDR3 sequence: CASSVSGSVDNEQFF. In nucleotides, the CDR3 is TGTGCCAGCAGCGTAAGCGGGAGTGTCGACAATGAGCAGTTCTTC.

This clonotype showed up many times. The rearrangement links TRBV28 to TRBJ2-1; D unclear. The CDR3 has 13 residues. Germline lookup yields CDR1 MDHEN and CDR2 SYDVKM. V was clipped by 5 bases and J by 4 bases, with 9 bases between them. The CDR3 is CASSAARYNEQFF. The CDR3 DNA reads as TGTGCCAGCAGTGCCGCACGATACAATGAGCAGTTCTTC.

This clonotype showed up just a few times. A read error is possible here, since a much larger clone lies one base away. This chain connects TRBV7-2 to TRBJ2-3; 11 bases fit TRBD1. V shed 4 bases and J 5 bases; nucleotides not matched to a gene: 8. This CDR3 has 16 residues. Germline CDR1 reads SGHTA; CDR2 reads FQGNSA. Here the CDR3 reads CASSSLPGQGEDTQYF. DNA for the CDR3: TGTGCCAGCAGCTCCCTTCCGGGACAGGGGGAAGATACGCAGTATTTT.